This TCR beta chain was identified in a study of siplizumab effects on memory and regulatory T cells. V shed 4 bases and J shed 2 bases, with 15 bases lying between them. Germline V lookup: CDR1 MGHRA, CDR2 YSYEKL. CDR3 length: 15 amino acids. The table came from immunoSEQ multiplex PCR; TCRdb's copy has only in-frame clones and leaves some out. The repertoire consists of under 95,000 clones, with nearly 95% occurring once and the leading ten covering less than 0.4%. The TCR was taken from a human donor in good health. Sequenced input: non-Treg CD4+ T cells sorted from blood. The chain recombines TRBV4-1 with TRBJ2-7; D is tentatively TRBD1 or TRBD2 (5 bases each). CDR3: CASSLSGTNPYEQYF. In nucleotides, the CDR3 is TGCGCCAGCAGCCTTTCCGGGACGAATCCCTACGAGCAGTACTTC.